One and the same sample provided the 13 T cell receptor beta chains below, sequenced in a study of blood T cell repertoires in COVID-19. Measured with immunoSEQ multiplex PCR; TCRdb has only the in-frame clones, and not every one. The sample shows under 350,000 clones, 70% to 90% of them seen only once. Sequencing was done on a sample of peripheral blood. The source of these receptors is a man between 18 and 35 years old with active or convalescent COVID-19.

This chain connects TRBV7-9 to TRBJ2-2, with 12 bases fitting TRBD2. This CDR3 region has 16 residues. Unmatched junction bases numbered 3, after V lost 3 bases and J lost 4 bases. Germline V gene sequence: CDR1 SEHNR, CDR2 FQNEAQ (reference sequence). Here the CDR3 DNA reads TGTGCCAGCAGCTTTCTAGCGGGGGGGCCCACCGGGGAGCTGTTTTTT. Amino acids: CASSFLAGGPTGELFF.

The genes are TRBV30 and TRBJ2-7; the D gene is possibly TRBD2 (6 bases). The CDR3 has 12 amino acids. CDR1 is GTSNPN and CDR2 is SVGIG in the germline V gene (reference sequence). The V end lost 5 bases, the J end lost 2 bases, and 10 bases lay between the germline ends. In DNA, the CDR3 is TGTGCCTGGGGGGAGGCCCCCTACGAGCAGTACTTC. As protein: CAWGEAPYEQYF.

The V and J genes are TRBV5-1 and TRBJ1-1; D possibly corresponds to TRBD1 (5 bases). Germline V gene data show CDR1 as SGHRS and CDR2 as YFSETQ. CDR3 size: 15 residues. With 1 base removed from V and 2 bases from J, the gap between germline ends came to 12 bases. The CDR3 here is CASSLIGAANTEAFF. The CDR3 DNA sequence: TGCGCCAGCAGCTTGATAGGGGCAGCTAACACTGAAGCTTTCTTT.

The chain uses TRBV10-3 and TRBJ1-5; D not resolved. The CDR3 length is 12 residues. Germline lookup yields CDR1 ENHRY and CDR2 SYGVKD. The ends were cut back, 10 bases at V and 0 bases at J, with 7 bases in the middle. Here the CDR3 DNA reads TGTGCCACCGCAGATAGCAATCAGCCCCAGCATTTT. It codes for CATADSNQPQHF.

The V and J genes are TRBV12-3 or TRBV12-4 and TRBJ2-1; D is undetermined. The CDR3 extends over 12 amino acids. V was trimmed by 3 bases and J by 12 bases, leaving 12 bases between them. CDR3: CASSLSETGQFF. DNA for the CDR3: TGTGCCAGCAGTTTGTCAGAGACGGGGCAGTTCTTC.

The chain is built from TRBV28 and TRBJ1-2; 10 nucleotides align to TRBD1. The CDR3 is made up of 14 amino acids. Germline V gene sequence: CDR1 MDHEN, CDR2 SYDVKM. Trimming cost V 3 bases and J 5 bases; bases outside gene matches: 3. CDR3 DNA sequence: TGTGCCAGCAGTTTTTCGGGACAGGGGTATGGCTACACCTTC. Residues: CASSFSGQGYGYTF.

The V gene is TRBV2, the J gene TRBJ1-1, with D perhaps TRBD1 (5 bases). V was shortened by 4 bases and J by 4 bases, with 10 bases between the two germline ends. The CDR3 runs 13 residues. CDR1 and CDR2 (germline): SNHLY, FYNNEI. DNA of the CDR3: TGTGCCAGCAGTGGCAGGGTTCGCACTGAAGCTTTCTTT. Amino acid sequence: CASSGRVRTEAFF.

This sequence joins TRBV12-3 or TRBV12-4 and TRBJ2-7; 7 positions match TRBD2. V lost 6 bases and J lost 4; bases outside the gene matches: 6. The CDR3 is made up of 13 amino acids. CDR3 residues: CASRSGEGYEQYF. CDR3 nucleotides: TGTGCCAGCAGGTCGGGGGAGGGTTACGAGCAGTACTTC.

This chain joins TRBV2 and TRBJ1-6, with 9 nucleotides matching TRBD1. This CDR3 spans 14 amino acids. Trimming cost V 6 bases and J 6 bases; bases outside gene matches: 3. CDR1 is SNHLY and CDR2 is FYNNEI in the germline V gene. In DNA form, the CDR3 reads TGTGCCAGCAGGGGGACAGGGAGTAATTCACCCCTCCACTTT. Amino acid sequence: CASRGTGSNSPLHF.

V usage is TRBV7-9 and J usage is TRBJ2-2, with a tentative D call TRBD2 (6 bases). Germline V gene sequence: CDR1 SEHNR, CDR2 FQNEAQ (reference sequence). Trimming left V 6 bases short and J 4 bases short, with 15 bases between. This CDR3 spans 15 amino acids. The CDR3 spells CASRTGTRATGELFF. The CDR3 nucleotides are TGTGCCAGCAGGACCGGGACTCGGGCCACCGGGGAGCTGTTTTTT. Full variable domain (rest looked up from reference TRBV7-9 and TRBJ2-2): DTGVSQNPRHKITKRGQNVTFRCDPISEHNRLYWYRQTLGQGPEFLTYFQNEAQLEKSRLLSDRFSAERPKGSFSTLEIQRTEQGDSAMYLCASRTGTRATGELFFGEGSRLTVL.

The CDR3 protein is CASSPGQVLGQYF. Written as DNA, the CDR3 is TGCGCCAGCAGCCCGGGACAGGTCTTAGGTCAGTACTTC. This sequence joins TRBV5-1 and TRBJ2-7; TRBD1 matches at 8 bases. V gave up 4 bases and J gave up 10 bases; unmatched junction bases: 10. From germline, CDR1 is SGHRS and CDR2 YFSETQ. CDR3 size: 13 residues. Based on the CDR3 plus reference TRBV5-1 and TRBJ2-7, the full variable domain is KAGVTQTPRYLIKTRGQQVTLSCSPISGHRSVSWYQQTPGQGLQFLFEYFSETQRNKGNFPGRFSGRQFSNSRSEMNVSTLELGDSALYLCASSPGQVLGQYFGPGTRLTVT.

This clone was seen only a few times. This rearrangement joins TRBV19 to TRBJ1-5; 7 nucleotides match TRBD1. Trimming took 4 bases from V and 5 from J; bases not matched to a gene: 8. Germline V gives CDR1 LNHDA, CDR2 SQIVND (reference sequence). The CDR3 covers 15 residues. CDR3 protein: CASSRIDRDHQPQHF. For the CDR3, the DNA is TGTGCCAGTAGTAGGATCGACAGGGATCATCAGCCCCAGCATTTT. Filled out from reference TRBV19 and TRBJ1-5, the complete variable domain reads DGGITQSPKYLFRKEGQNVTLSCEQNLNHDAMYWYRQDPGQGLRLIYYSQIVNDFQKGDIAEGYSVSREKKESFPLTVTSAQKNPTAFYLCASSRIDRDHQPQHFGDGTRLSIL.

CDR3 amino acids: CASSDPGQGNDEQYF. CDR3 nucleotides: TGTGCCAGCAGTGATCCAGGACAGGGGAACGACGAGCAGTACTTC. This chain joins TRBV2 and TRBJ2-7; TRBD1 matches at 9 bases. Losses at the gene ends were 3 bases for V and 5 bases for J; bases not matched to a gene: 8. Germline V lookup: CDR1 SNHLY, CDR2 FYNNEI. This CDR3 is 15 amino acids long.